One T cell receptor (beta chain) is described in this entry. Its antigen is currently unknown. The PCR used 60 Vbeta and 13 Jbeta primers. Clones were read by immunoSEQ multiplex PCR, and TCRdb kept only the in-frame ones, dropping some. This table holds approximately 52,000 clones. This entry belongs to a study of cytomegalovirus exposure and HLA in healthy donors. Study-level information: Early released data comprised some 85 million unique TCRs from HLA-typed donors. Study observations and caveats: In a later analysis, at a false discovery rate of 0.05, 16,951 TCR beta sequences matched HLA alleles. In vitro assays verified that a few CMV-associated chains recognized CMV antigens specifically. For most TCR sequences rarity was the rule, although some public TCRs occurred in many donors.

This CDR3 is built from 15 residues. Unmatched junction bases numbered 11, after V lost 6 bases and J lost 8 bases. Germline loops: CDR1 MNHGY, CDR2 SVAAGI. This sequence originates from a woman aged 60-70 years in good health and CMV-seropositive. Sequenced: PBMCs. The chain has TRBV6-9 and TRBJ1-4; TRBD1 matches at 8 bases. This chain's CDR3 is CASSPDRGLVEKLFF. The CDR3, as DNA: TGTGCCAGCAGCCCTGACAGGGGACTTGTGGAAAAACTGTTTTTT.